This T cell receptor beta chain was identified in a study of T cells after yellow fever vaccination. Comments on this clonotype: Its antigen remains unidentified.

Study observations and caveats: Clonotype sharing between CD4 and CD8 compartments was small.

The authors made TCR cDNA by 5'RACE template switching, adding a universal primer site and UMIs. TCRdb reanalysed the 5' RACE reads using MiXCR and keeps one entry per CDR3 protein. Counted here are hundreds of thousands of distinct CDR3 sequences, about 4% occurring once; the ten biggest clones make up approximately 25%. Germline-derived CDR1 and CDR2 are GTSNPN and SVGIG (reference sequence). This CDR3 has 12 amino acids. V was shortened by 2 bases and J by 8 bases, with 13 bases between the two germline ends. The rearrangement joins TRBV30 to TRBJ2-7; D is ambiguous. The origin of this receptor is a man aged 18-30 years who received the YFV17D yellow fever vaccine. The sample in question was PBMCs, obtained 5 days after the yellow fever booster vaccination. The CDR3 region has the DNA TGTGCCTGGAGTTGGATGAATACGCAGCAGTACTTC. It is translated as CAWSWMNTQQYF.